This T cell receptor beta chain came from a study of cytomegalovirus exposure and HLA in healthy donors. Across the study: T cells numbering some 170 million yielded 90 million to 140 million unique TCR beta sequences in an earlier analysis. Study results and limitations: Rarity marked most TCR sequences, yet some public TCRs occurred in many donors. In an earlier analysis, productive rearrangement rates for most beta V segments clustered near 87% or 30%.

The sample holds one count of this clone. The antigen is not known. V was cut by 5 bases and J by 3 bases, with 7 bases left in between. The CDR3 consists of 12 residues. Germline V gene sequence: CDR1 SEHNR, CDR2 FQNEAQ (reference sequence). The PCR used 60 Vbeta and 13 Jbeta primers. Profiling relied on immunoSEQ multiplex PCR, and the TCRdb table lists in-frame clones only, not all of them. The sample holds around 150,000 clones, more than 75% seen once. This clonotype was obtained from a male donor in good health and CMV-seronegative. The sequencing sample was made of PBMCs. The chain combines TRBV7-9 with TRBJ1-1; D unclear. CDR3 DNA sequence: TGTGCCAGCAGCCTACGGTACACTGAAGCTTTCTTT. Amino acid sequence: CASSLRYTEAFF.